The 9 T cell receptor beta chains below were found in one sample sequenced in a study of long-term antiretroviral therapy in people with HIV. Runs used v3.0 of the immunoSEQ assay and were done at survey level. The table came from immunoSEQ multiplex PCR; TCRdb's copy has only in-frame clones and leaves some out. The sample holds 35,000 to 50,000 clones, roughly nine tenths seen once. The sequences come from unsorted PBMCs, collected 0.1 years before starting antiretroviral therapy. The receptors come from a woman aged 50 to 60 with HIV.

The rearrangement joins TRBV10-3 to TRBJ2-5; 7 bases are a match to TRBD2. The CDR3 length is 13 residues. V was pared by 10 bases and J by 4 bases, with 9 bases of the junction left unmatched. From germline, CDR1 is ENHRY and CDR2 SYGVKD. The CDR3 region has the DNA TGTGCCACCCTTAGGGGACTAAGAGAGACCCAGTACTTC. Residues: CATLRGLRETQYF.

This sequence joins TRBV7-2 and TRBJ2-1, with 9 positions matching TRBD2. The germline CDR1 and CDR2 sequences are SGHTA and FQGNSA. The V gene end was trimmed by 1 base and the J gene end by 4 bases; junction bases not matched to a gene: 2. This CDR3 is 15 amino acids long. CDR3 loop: CASSLGGGAYNEQFF. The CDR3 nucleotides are TGTGCCAGCAGCTTAGGCGGGGGGGCTTACAATGAGCAGTTCTTC.

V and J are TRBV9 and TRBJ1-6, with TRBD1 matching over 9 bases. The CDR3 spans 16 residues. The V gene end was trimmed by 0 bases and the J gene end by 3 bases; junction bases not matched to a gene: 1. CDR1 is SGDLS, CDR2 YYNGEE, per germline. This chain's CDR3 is CASSVADRGYNSPLHF. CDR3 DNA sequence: TGTGCCAGCAGCGTAGCGGACAGGGGCTATAATTCACCCCTCCACTTT.

The CDR3 bases are TGTGCCAGCAGCCAGAGGTTAGCGGGGGGGACCTACGAGCAGTACTTC. This translates into CASSQRLAGGTYEQYF. The V gene is TRBV4-2, the J gene TRBJ2-7, with TRBD2 matching over 11 bases. The ends lost 3 bases at V and 2 bases at J; junction bases unmatched: 6. The CDR3 extends over 16 amino acids. CDR1 is LGHNA, CDR2 YNFKEQ, per germline.

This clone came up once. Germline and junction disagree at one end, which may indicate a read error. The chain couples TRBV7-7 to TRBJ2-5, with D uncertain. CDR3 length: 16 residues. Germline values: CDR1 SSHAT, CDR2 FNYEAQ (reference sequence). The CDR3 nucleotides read TGTGCTAGCACCCCGGGTTCCAGCAACCTCCAAGAGACCCAGTACTTC. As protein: CASTPGSSNLQETQYF.

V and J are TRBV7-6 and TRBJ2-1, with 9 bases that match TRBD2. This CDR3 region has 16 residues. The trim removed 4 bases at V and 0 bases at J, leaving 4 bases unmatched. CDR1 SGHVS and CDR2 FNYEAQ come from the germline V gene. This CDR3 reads CASSYSGGSSYNEQFF. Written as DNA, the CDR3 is TGTGCCAGCAGCTACAGCGGGGGGAGCTCCTACAATGAGCAGTTCTTC. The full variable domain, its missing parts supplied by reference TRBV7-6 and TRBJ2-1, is GAGVSQSPRYKVTKRGQDVALRCDPISGHVSLYWYRQALGQGPEFLTYFNYEAQQDKSGLPNDRFSAERPEGSISTLTIQRTEQRDSAMYRCASSYSGGSSYNEQFFGPGTRLTVL.

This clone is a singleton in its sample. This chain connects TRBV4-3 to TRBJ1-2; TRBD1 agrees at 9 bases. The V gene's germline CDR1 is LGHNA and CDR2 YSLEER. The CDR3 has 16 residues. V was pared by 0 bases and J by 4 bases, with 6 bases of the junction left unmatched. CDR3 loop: CASSQDRDRAPYGYTF. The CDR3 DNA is TGCGCCAGCAGCCAAGACAGGGACAGGGCGCCCTATGGCTACACCTTC.

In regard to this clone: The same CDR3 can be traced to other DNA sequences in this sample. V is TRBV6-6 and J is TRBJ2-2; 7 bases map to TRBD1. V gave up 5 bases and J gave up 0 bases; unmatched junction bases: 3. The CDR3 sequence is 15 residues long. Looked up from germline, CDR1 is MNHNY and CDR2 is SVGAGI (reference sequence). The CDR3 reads CASSRDRSNTGELFF. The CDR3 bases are TGTGCCAGCAGTAGGGACAGATCGAACACCGGGGAGCTGTTTTTT.

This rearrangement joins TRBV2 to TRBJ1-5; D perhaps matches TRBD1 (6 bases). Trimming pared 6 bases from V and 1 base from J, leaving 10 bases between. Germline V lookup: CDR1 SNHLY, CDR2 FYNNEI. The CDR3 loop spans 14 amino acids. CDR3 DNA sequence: TGTGCCAGCAGCGATCAGGGGAGCAATCAGCCCCAGCATTTT. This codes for CASSDQGSNQPQHF.